These 11 T cell receptor beta chains share one sample of origin, sequenced in a study of long-term antiretroviral therapy in people with HIV. It was version v3.0 of the immunoSEQ assay that was run at survey level. Assay used: immunoSEQ multiplex PCR; TCRdb lists only in-frame clones, some missing. The profile covers about 11,000 clones, with roughly 85% appearing a single time and around an eighth taken by the ten largest. Sequencing used unsorted PBMCs, obtained 1.2 years after starting antiretroviral therapy. These receptors all come from a man aged 40-50 years with HIV.

The chain couples TRBV15 to TRBJ1-6; 7 bases align to TRBD1. CDR3 size: 14 residues. Germline-derived CDR1 and CDR2 are LNHNV and YYDKDF (reference sequence). J gave up 14 bases and V 0 bases, and 7 bases lay outside the gene matches. The CDR3 loop reads CATSREGGLKALHF. DNA for the CDR3: TGTGCCACCAGCAGAGAAGGGGGCCTAAAGGCCCTCCACTTT. Looking up the rest from reference TRBV15 and TRBJ1-6 gives the full variable domain: DAMVIQNPRYQVTQFGKPVTLSCSQTLNHNVMYWYQQKSSQAPKLLFHYYDKDFNNEADTPDNFQSRRPNTSFCFLDIRSPGLGDTAMYLCATSREGGLKALHFGNGTRLTVT.

This chain connects TRBV4-1 to TRBJ1-1; D gene unclear. V dropped 2 bases and J dropped 3 bases, with 16 bases sitting between them. There are 16 residues in the CDR3. The germline CDR1 and CDR2 sequences are MGHRA and YSYEKL. The DNA for the CDR3 is TGCGCCAGCAGCCAATTTCTACCAACAAGGGACACTGAAGCTTTCTTT. Translation: CASSQFLPTRDTEAFF.

V gene TRBV30 combines with J gene TRBJ2-7; 8 bases align to TRBD1. The CDR3 runs 12 residues. CDR1 and CDR2 from the germline V gene are GTSNPN and SVGIG (reference sequence). V lost 5 bases to trimming and J lost 3 bases; unmatched junction nucleotides: 3. The CDR3 protein is CAWATGGYEQYF. Written as DNA, the CDR3 is TGTGCCTGGGCCACAGGGGGCTACGAGCAGTACTTC.

The CDR3 loop is CASSLPGQGSYEQYF. In DNA form, the CDR3 reads TGTGCCAGCAGCTTACCGGGACAGGGATCCTACGAGCAGTACTTC. This chain connects TRBV7-9 to TRBJ2-7; the match to TRBD1 covers 9 bases. The V gene end was trimmed by 2 bases and the J gene end by 1 base; junction bases not matched to a gene: 3. Germline V gene lookup returns CDR1 SEHNR and CDR2 FQNEAQ (reference sequence). The CDR3 sequence is 15 residues long.

The chain combines TRBV10-2 with TRBJ2-1, with 10 bases fitting TRBD1. Looked up from germline, CDR1 is WSHSY and CDR2 is SAAADI. CDR3 length: 15 residues. Trimming cost V 8 bases and J 1 base; bases outside gene matches: 5. For the CDR3, the DNA is TGCGCCAGCTCCGACAGGGGGCTTTCCTACAATGAGCAGTTCTTC. Its translation is CASSDRGLSYNEQFF.

The V gene is TRBV30, the J gene TRBJ2-1; 8 bases are shared with TRBD2. V lost 5 bases, J lost 8 bases, and 14 bases stayed unmatched. The CDR3 totals 15 residues. Germline V gene lookup returns CDR1 GTSNPN and CDR2 SVGIG (reference sequence). DNA for the CDR3: TGTGCCTGGTGCGATAGCGGGGCGGGCAGCGATGAGCAGTTCTTC. It encodes CAWCDSGAGSDEQFF.

This clone occurred a few times. This chain links TRBV6-1 with TRBJ1-6, with D perhaps matching TRBD1 (5 bases). V gave up 6 bases and J gave up 8 bases, with 8 bases separating them. CDR3 length: 12 amino acids. Germline V gives CDR1 MNHNS, CDR2 SASEGT. The CDR3, as DNA: TGTGCCAGCAGGCAGGGAGATTCACCCCTCCACTTT. Translation: CASRQGDSPLHF.

This clone was seen only once. The chain couples TRBV19 to TRBJ2-7; D perhaps matches TRBD1 (6 bases). The CDR3 extends over 13 amino acids. The V end was cut by 1 base, the J end by 5 bases, with 9 bases between. Germline V CDR1 and CDR2: LNHDA, SQIVND (reference sequence). Here the CDR3 DNA reads TGTGCCAGTAGTATAGTGTCAGGGGACGAGCAGTACTTC. As protein: CASSIVSGDEQYF.

The rearrangement uses TRBV15 and TRBJ1-2; D gene ambiguous. The CDR3 is 16 residues long. V was cut by 0 bases and J by 7 bases, with 18 bases left in between. The germline V gene encodes CDR1 LNHNV and CDR2 YYDKDF (reference sequence). CDR3 DNA sequence: TGTGCCACCAGCAGAGATCACGATGTCGGAGCAGGTGGCTACACCTTC. Translating gives CATSRDHDVGAGGYTF. Complete variable domain (other parts from reference TRBV15 and TRBJ1-2): DAMVIQNPRYQVTQFGKPVTLSCSQTLNHNVMYWYQQKSSQAPKLLFHYYDKDFNNEADTPDNFQSRRPNTSFCFLDIRSPGLGDTAMYLCATSRDHDVGAGGYTFGSGTRLTVV.

This chain joins TRBV30 and TRBJ2-2, with D maybe TRBD2 (6 bases). V lost 1 base and J 0 bases, leaving 6 bases between the germline ends. Germline V gene sequence: CDR1 GTSNPN, CDR2 SVGIG (reference sequence). The CDR3 is made up of 14 amino acids. The CDR3 loop reads CAWSGGANTGELFF. CDR3 sequence (DNA): TGTGCCTGGAGTGGGGGGGCGAACACCGGGGAGCTGTTTTTT.

The sample holds a few counts of this clone. The V and J genes are TRBV6-5 and TRBJ2-7; D possibly matches TRBD1 or TRBD2 (5 bases each). Germline V gene sequence: CDR1 MNHEY, CDR2 SVGAGI. This CDR3 is built from 13 residues. V dropped 10 bases and J dropped 3 bases, with 16 bases sitting between them. DNA of the CDR3: TGTGCCACCATGAAGAGGGGTTTCTACGAGCAGTACTTC. Amino acid sequence: CATMKRGFYEQYF.